This T cell receptor beta chain was retrieved from a study of blood T cells in healthy people across ages (dated by TCRdb to 2014 to 2015). Regarding the research as a whole: In model experiments, template switching captured roughly one uniquely barcoded TCR beta cDNA molecule for every two T cells. Donors were grouped into four age groups: young (average approximately 15 years), middle-aged (over 35), aged (around 60) and long-lived (approximately 78). To avoid experimental bias, donors of different ages were distributed randomly across sequencing lanes. Using deep sequencing normalized with unique cDNA molecular identifiers, the study measured how TCR beta repertoire diversity changes with age. For two donors (one aged 18 to 30 and one aged 80 or older), the study analyzed two additional independent replicas of 1 million unique cDNA reads from the same blood draw. Overall study outcomes, separate from this receptor: Compared with the aged group, the long-lived group had more naive CD4+ T cells, fewer expanded clones and increased TCR diversity, suggesting age selection. The percentage of naive T cells measured by flow cytometry correlated strongly with observed TCR beta diversity. The CMV infection status of donors was not known, potentially confounding age-related changes in expanded clonotypes. Bulk unsorted PBMC profiling prevented conclusive comparison of naive and antigen-experienced compartments. Estimates of total diversity based on one million sequenced T cells were regarded as lower bounds and as underestimates. Observed TCR beta diversity per million T cells fell roughly linearly with age, and a significant reduction was already apparent by age roughly 40.

Library prep was done by 5' RACE. The sample was run on an Illumina HiSeq 2500. A second PCR of about 6 to 11 cycles was run with a J-beta primer mix and a sample-barcoded 5' primer. Each TCR beta cDNA molecule received a unique molecular identifier from a template-switch 5' adaptor carrying 12 random nucleotides. Each sample yielded at least 3 million CDR3-containing paired-end reads. The Mint cDNA synthesis kit, primed by a TRBC-specific oligonucleotide, was used to synthesize first-strand cDNA from all RNA. All cDNA was treated with uracil-DNA glycosylase and then went through a first 18-cycle PCR with the universal primers M1SS and BC2_uni_R. The published analysis was carried out like this. For normalization, 1 million high-quality reads were randomly selected from each sample, with every read carrying a distinct molecular identifier. Reads sharing molecular identifiers were discarded rather than binned into consensus sequences. MiTCR, with a Q25 quality threshold and the strictest error-elimination algorithm, was used for CDR3 identification, clonotype clustering and error correction. A nonparametric unseen species model with Euler transformation was used to estimate a lower bound on total TCR beta diversity. TCRdb reran the public reads through fastp at Q25 and MiXCR, keeping productive beta chains. Each entry is one CDR3 protein sequence, shown with its most common DNA and genes. TCRdb, not the original authors, processed these V and J calls. This sample has around 1,500,000 distinct CDR3 sequences in its table, and roughly 40% of those were observed once. Jointly, the top ten make up approximately 7.9% of the sample.

This clonotype has only a few counts. Which antigen it targets is not known. Per-nucleotide qualities are absent, and no much larger clonotype sits a single base away. The donors were some 39 Caucasian individuals from Russia, aged 6 to 90 years, who were systemically healthy. Around 10 milliliters of peripheral blood were collected from each donor into EDTA-treated Vacutainer tubes. Ficoll-Paque density-gradient centrifugation was used to isolate PBMCs, with at least 6 million obtained per sample. Trizol reagent was used to extract total RNA from PBMCs, with at least 5.5 micrograms per sample. Naive CD45RAhigh/CD27high T cell percentages were measured by flow cytometry on a PBMC aliquot from every donor. The CDR3 measures 18 amino acids from cysteine to phenylalanine. Of the read, only the CDR3 DNA is kept; its 54 bases are in frame from base 1. CDR1 and CDR2 are read off the germline V gene as MGHRA and YSYEKL. Germline trimming: 1 base from V, 5 bases from J; junction bases outside gene matches: 13.

The TCR originated in a woman in her late teens or twenties in good health. Recombination connected TRBV4-1 to TRBJ2-7, with 11 middle bases fitting TRBD2. What was sequenced was blood. The CDR3 region: CASSQALVIAGGVHEQYF. The DNA sequence is TGCGCCAGCAGCCAAGCTCTGGTAATAGCGGGAGGGGTCCACGAGCAGTACTTC.